The 29 T cell receptor beta chains below all came from one sample that was sequenced in a study of blood T cell repertoires in COVID-19. The assay was immunoSEQ multiplex PCR, and TCRdb's table has in-frame clones only and misses some. The repertoire has 150,000 to 200,000 clones, less than 90% of them found once; the top ten carry about 15%. What was sequenced was peripheral blood. The receptors derive from a woman aged 70-85 years with COVID-19, enrolled during active disease.

The chain uses TRBV5-1 and TRBJ2-7, with D maybe TRBD1 (7 bases). The CDR3 is 14 residues long. Germline assignment: CDR1 SGHRS and CDR2 YFSETQ. The V gene lost 0 bases and the J gene lost 2 bases, with 9 bases spanning the gap. This CDR3 reads CASSLAGGTYEQYF. The CDR3 DNA reads as TGCGCCAGCAGCTTGGCAGGGGGGACCTACGAGCAGTACTTC.

The chain couples TRBV5-1 to TRBJ2-3, with D maybe TRBD2 (6 bases). This CDR3 has 14 amino acids. Between the trimmed V and J ends, which lost 2 bases and 1 base, there was a span of 8 bases. The germline CDR1 and CDR2 sequences are SGHRS and YFSETQ. This CDR3 is CASSFREGTDTQYF. The CDR3 nucleotides read TGCGCCAGCAGCTTTAGGGAGGGCACAGATACGCAGTATTTT.

This clone was counted between two and nine times. The chain employs TRBV3-1 (or the pseudogene TRBV3-2) and TRBJ1-1; 10 bases are a match to TRBD1. CDR3 length equals 19 residues. The germline V gene has CDR1 LGHDT and CDR2 YNNKEL (reference sequence). The ends lost 4 bases at V and 10 bases at J; junction bases unmatched: 24. CDR3 DNA: TGTGCCAGCAGCCGGACAGGGGGATGGTTAGGGCGGAGTCCCCTTGCAGCTTTCTTT. This encodes CASSRTGGWLGRSPLAAFF.

V gene TRBV4-1 combines with J gene TRBJ1-4, with D perhaps matching TRBD1 (5 bases). CDR3 size: 15 residues. Looked up from germline, CDR1 is MGHRA and CDR2 is YSYEKL. V lost 4 bases to trimming and J lost 7 bases, with 16 bases between them. The CDR3 DNA is TGCGCCAGCAGCCGGCTACTACATGGGGCTGAAAAACTGTTTTTT. Translated, it gives CASSRLLHGAEKLFF.

This rearrangement joins TRBV28 to TRBJ2-5; the match to TRBD2 covers 14 bases. CDR1 is MDHEN, CDR2 SYDVKM, per germline. The J segment lost 4 bases and the V segment lost 6 bases, leaving 4 bases of the junction unmatched. CDR3 length: 15 residues. The CDR3 bases are TGTGCCAGCAGCGGGGGGACTAGCGGGGGAGAGACCCAGTACTTC. Its protein product is CASSGGTSGGETQYF.

The V call is TRBV5-1, the J call TRBJ2-2, with unresolved D. V lost 0 bases, J lost 10 bases, and 4 bases lay in between. Germline V gene lookup returns CDR1 SGHRS and CDR2 YFSETQ. The CDR3 is 11 residues long. The CDR3 reads CASSLGQELFF. CDR3 DNA sequence: TGCGCCAGCAGCTTGGGACAGGAGCTGTTTTTT. Complete variable domain (other parts from reference TRBV5-1 and TRBJ2-2): KAGVTQTPRYLIKTRGQQVTLSCSPISGHRSVSWYQQTPGQGLQFLFEYFSETQRNKGNFPGRFSGRQFSNSRSEMNVSTLELGDSALYLCASSLGQELFFGEGSRLTVL.

The CDR3 loop is CASSLNAQGQETQYF. The CDR3 DNA reads TGCGCCAGCAGCTTGAATGCACAGGGGCAAGAGACCCAGTACTTC. V is TRBV5-1 and J is TRBJ2-5; 7 bases map to TRBD1. The CDR3 consists of 15 residues. V shed 1 base, J shed 2 bases, and the junction held 5 bases outside the gene matches. The germline V gene has CDR1 SGHRS and CDR2 YFSETQ.

The chain couples TRBV5-1 to TRBJ2-3; 9 bases agree with TRBD2. Germline CDR1 reads SGHRS; CDR2 reads YFSETQ. The CDR3 contains 15 residues. V gave up 1 base and J gave up 5 bases; unmatched junction bases: 5. CDR3 nucleotides: TGCGCCAGCAGCTTGAGGACTAGCGTTTTAGATACGCAGTATTTT. Its protein product is CASSLRTSVLDTQYF.

This clone was counted only a few times. The V and J genes are TRBV18 and TRBJ1-3, with 8 bases identical to TRBD1. The CDR3 runs to 15 residues. Germline values: CDR1 KGHSH, CDR2 LQKENI. V shed 3 bases, J shed 5 bases, and the junction held 6 bases outside the gene matches. The CDR3 loop reads CASSPPDRARNTIYF. The CDR3 DNA reads as TGTGCCAGCTCACCCCCGGACAGGGCGAGAAACACCATATATTTT.

CDR3 loop: CASSLGLAGTTDTQYF. The CDR3 nucleotides read TGTGCCAGCAGCCTTGGCCTAGCGGGGACCACAGATACGCAGTATTTT. This chain joins TRBV21-1 and TRBJ2-3; TRBD2 reflects the table's D call only, with no check against the DNA. TRBV21-1 is designated a pseudogene. The CDR3 is made up of 16 amino acids.

The V call is TRBV5-5, the J call TRBJ2-5; 8 nucleotides agree with TRBD2. V was clipped by 0 bases and J by 4 bases; unmatched bases: 2. CDR3 length equals 14 residues. Germline V gives CDR1 SGHKS, CDR2 YYEKEE (reference sequence). As DNA, the CDR3 is TGTGCCAGCAGCTTGGGGCTAGCGGGAGAGACCCAGTACTTC. Translating gives CASSLGLAGETQYF.

With regard to this clone: Other nucleotide sequences in the sample specify the same CDR3. The chain employs TRBV28 and TRBJ1-1; D is possibly TRBD1 (6 bases). CDR3 length equals 14 residues. Germline-derived CDR1 and CDR2 are MDHEN and SYDVKM. V was cut by 4 bases and J by 2 bases, with 11 bases left in between. The CDR3 protein is CASSSTGLNTEAFF. The DNA of the CDR3 is TGTGCCAGCAGTTCGACAGGTTTAAACACTGAAGCTTTCTTT.

This rearrangement joins TRBV4-2 to TRBJ2-6; 10 nucleotides agree with TRBD1. Trimming cost V 0 bases and J 1 base; bases outside gene matches: 3. CDR3 length: 18 residues. Germline assignment: CDR1 LGHNA and CDR2 YNFKEQ. The CDR3 nucleotides read TGTGCCAGCAGCCAAGATTGGACAGGGGGTTCTGGGGCCAACGTCCTGACTTTC. Translation: CASSQDWTGGSGANVLTF.

The chain recombines TRBV19 with TRBJ1-2; D might be TRBD1 (6 bases). The CDR3 length is 15 residues. Trimming cost V 5 bases and J 3 bases, with 16 bases left between them. Germline CDR1 and CDR2: LNHDA and SQIVND (reference sequence). CDR3 bases: TGTGCCAGTAGTCTGTATCACAGGGTTCACTATGGCTACACCTTC. Translating it yields CASSLYHRVHYGYTF.

The chain links TRBV24-1 to TRBJ2-5; 10 positions match TRBD1. The CDR3 is made up of 15 amino acids. With V trimmed by 4 bases and J by 4 bases, 5 bases remained unmatched. CDR1 and CDR2 (germline): KGHDR, SFDVKD. In nucleotides, the CDR3 is TGTGCCACCAGTGAACGACAGGGGGCAGGAGAGACCCAGTACTTC. Translation: CATSERQGAGETQYF.

This sequence joins TRBV6-1 and TRBJ2-1, with 8 positions matching TRBD1. The V and J ends lost 2 bases and 3 bases, in that order; junction bases with no gene match: 6. In germline, CDR1 is MNHNS, CDR2 SASEGT. CDR3 length equals 16 residues. CDR3 amino acids: CASSEMWDRYYNEQFF. Here the CDR3 DNA reads TGTGCCAGCAGTGAAATGTGGGACAGGTACTACAATGAGCAGTTCTTC.

The CDR3 here is CACWLDGETQYF. DNA for the CDR3: TGTGCCTGCTGGTTAGATGGAGAGACCCAGTACTTC. The chain links TRBV2 to TRBJ2-5; no reliable D call. Germline values: CDR1 SNHLY, CDR2 FYNNEI. The CDR3 runs to 12 residues. V was trimmed by 11 bases and J by 4 bases, leaving 14 bases between them.

The CDR3 DNA reads TGTGCCACCAGCAGAGACAGGGGGCTCTCCTACGAGCAGTACGTC. Translating gives CATSRDRGLSYEQYV. This rearrangement joins TRBV15 to TRBJ2-7, with TRBD1 matching 8 bases. V gave up 0 bases and J gave up 0 bases; unmatched junction bases: 1. The length of the CDR3 is 15 residues. Germline V CDR1 and CDR2: LNHNV, YYDKDF (reference sequence).

This clone appeared once. This chain links TRBV23-1 with TRBJ2-1; 7 nucleotides line up with TRBD1. TRBV23-1 is classed as an ORF, of uncertain function. The CDR3 is 14 amino acids. V dropped 2 bases and J dropped 8; count of bases not matched to a gene: 6. DNA for the CDR3: TGCGCCAGCAGTCAAGGGACAGTTGGGGATGAGCAGTTCTTC. As protein: CASSQGTVGDEQFF.

V is TRBV6-5 and J is TRBJ2-7, with 9 nucleotides matching TRBD1. The CDR3 contains 15 residues. The germline CDR1 and CDR2 sequences are MNHEY and SVGAGI. J lost 1 base, V lost 6 bases, and 7 bases had no gene match. The CDR3 is CASRDRQGGSYEQYF. Here the CDR3 DNA reads TGTGCCAGCAGGGATCGACAGGGGGGATCCTACGAGCAGTACTTC.

The gene calls are TRBV2 and TRBJ2-7; 7 bases agree with TRBD2. The CDR3 loop spans 13 amino acids. Germline CDR1 and CDR2: SNHLY and FYNNEI. J gave up 3 bases and V 6 bases, and 5 bases lay outside the gene matches. In DNA form, the CDR3 reads TGTGCCAGCAGATCCGGGACTAACTACGAGCAGTACTTC. Translated, it gives CASRSGTNYEQYF. The whole variable domain, remainder taken from reference TRBV2 and TRBJ2-7, is EPEVTQTPSHQVTQMGQEVILRCVPISNHLYFYWYRQILGQKVEFLVSFYNNEISEKSEIFDDQFSVERPDGSNFTLKIRSTKLEDSAMYFCASRSGTNYEQYFGPGTRLTVT.

J is TRBJ1-1 and V is TRBV28, with 9 nucleotides matching TRBD1. In germline, CDR1 is MDHEN, CDR2 SYDVKM. V shed 0 bases, J shed 1 base, and the junction held 3 bases outside the gene matches. The CDR3 extends over 16 amino acids. This CDR3 is CASSLWGDRENTEAFF. Here the CDR3 DNA reads TGTGCCAGCAGTTTATGGGGGGACAGGGAGAACACTGAAGCTTTCTTT.

This chain joins TRBV18 and TRBJ1-2; no definite D call. There are 13 residues in the CDR3. Germline V CDR1 and CDR2: KGHSH, LQKENI. Trimming took off 0 bases at V and 8 bases at J, with 10 bases between the two ends. The CDR3 DNA reads as TGTGCCAGCTCACCACCGAGCAGGAACGGCTACACCTTC. Protein: CASSPPSRNGYTF.

The CDR3 nucleotides read TGTGCCAGTAGTAGTTTCAGGGGGACAGGGGGCTTCCGTAATCAGCCCCAGCATTTT. Residues: CASSSFRGTGGFRNQPQHF. This chain connects TRBV19 to TRBJ1-5; 12 nucleotides line up with TRBD1. This CDR3 contains 19 residues. After removal of 4 bases from V and 4 bases from J, the junction contained 14 bases not matched to a gene. The germline V gene encodes CDR1 LNHDA and CDR2 SQIVND (reference sequence). The whole variable domain, filled in from reference TRBV19 and TRBJ1-5, reads DGGITQSPKYLFRKEGQNVTLSCEQNLNHDAMYWYRQDPGQGLRLIYYSQIVNDFQKGDIAEGYSVSREKKESFPLTVTSAQKNPTAFYLCASSSFRGTGGFRNQPQHFGDGTRLSIL.

The chain carries TRBV24-1 and TRBJ2-2; weak D call: TRBD2 (6 bases). The germline V gene encodes CDR1 KGHDR and CDR2 SFDVKD. V lost 4 bases and J 0 bases, leaving 11 bases between the germline ends. This CDR3 region has 16 residues. The CDR3 DNA is TGTGCCACCAGTGACCCTGGGAGGACGAACACCGGGGAGCTGTTTTTT. The encoded protein is CATSDPGRTNTGELFF.

The rearrangement uses TRBV5-1 and TRBJ1-6; D ambiguous. Trimming took off 5 bases at V and 5 bases at J, with 8 bases between the two ends. Germline CDR1 reads SGHRS; CDR2 reads YFSETQ. This CDR3 region has 13 residues. The CDR3 is CASRRGDNSPLHF. CDR3 DNA sequence: TGCGCCAGCAGACGGGGAGATAATTCACCCCTCCACTTT. Drawing the rest from reference TRBV5-1 and TRBJ1-6, the complete variable domain is KAGVTQTPRYLIKTRGQQVTLSCSPISGHRSVSWYQQTPGQGLQFLFEYFSETQRNKGNFPGRFSGRQFSNSRSEMNVSTLELGDSALYLCASRRGDNSPLHFGNGTRLTVT.

This clone was picked up one time. The chain links TRBV30 to TRBJ2-3, with 7 bases lining up with TRBD1. CDR3 length equals 16 residues. Trimming removed 3 bases from V and 5 bases from J; junction bases left unmatched: 14. Germline V gene data show CDR1 as GTSNPN and CDR2 as SVGIG (reference sequence). The CDR3 nucleotides are TGTGCCTGGAGGGTCGGGACAGCCCTGGGCGAAGATACGCAGTATTTT. It codes for CAWRVGTALGEDTQYF.

This chain links TRBV6-6 with TRBJ2-5, with unresolved D. Germline loops: CDR1 MNHNY, CDR2 SVGAGI (reference sequence). This CDR3 region has 14 residues. Trimming removed 0 bases at V and 0 bases at J, with 5 bases between. This CDR3 reads CASSYSQYQETQYF. The CDR3 DNA sequence: TGTGCCAGCAGTTACTCTCAGTACCAAGAGACCCAGTACTTC.

The J gene is TRBJ2-7, the V gene TRBV21-1; the table gives TRBD2 as D, unverified against the DNA. TRBV21-1 is an annotated pseudogene. This CDR3 contains 13 residues. CDR3 nucleotides: TGTGCCAGCAGCAAAAGCCGCTCCTACGAGCAGTACGTC. Residues: CASSKSRSYEQYV.